Sequencing of this T cell receptor beta chain was carried out in a study of cytomegalovirus exposure and HLA in healthy donors. Study-wide points: The availability of immune exposure information extended only to CMV serostatus. For cytomegalovirus status, the classifier reportedly gave diagnoses with high specificity and sensitivity.

On this clone itself: Its antigen is unidentified.

The PCR contained 60 Vbeta and 13 Jbeta primers. Assay: immunoSEQ multiplex PCR; the TCRdb copy retains only in-frame clones and omits some. Of 130,000 or so clones detected, more than 70% appear once; the ten largest clones hold about 1%. V gave up 5 bases and J gave up 1 base, with 18 bases separating them. The CDR3 loop spans 17 amino acids. Germline V gives CDR1 SGHTA, CDR2 FQGTGA. The chain employs TRBV7-3 and TRBJ1-5; tentatively, D is TRBD1 (5 bases). The material sequenced was PBMCs. The TCR comes from a male donor in good health and CMV-seronegative. In DNA form, the CDR3 reads TGTGCCAGCAGCCAGACAGACGTTTTTTACAGCAATCAGCCCCAGCATTTT. Translated: CASSQTDVFYSNQPQHF.